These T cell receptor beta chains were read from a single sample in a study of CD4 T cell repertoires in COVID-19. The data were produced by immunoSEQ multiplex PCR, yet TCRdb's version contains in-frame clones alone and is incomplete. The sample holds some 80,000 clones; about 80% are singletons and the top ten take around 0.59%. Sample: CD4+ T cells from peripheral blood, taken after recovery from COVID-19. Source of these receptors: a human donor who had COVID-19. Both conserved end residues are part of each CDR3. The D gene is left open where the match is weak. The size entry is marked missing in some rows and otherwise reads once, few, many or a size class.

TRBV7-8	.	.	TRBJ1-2	CASSLERGNYGYTF	TGTGCCAGCAGCCTCGAAAGGGGAAACTATGGCTACACCTTC
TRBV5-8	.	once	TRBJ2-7	CASTFQISSYEQYF	TGTGCCAGCACCTTCCAGATCAGCTCCTACGAGCAGTACTTC
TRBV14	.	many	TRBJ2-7	CASSPISTGVKDEQYF	TGTGCCAGCAGCCCGATTTCCACGGGCGTAAAGGACGAGCAGTACTTC
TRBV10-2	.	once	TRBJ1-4	CASRDSATNEKLFF	TGCGCCAGCAGGGACAGTGCAACTAATGAAAAACTGTTTTTT
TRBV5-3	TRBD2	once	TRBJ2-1	CARSLAHTGLADPREQFF	TGTGCCAGAAGCTTGGCCCATACCGGACTAGCAGATCCGCGGGAGCAGTTCTTC
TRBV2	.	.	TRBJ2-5	CARYEWGAQETQYF	TGTGCCAGATACGAATGGGGGGCTCAAGAGACCCAGTACTTC
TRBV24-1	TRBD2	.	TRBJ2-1	CATSDSGTSGGSYNEQFF	TGTGCCACCAGTGATTCGGGGACTAGCGGGGGTTCCTACAATGAGCAGTTCTTC
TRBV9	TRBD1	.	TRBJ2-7	CASSPKGQFYEQYF	TGTGCCAGCAGCCCCAAGGGACAGTTCTACGAGCAGTACTTC
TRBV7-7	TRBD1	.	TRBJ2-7	CASSLGQGAHEQYF	TGTGCCAGCAGCTTGGGTCAGGGGGCCCACGAGCAGTACTTC
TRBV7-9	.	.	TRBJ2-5	CASSLYSDIQETQYF	TGTGCCAGCAGCTTATACTCTGACATCCAAGAGACCCAGTACTTC
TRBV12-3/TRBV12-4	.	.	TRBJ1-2	CASSSDPYDGYTF	TGTGCCAGCAGTTCGGATCCCTACGATGGCTACACCTTC
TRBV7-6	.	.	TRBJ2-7	CASSLGGGGSYEQYF	TGTGCCAGCAGCTTGGGCGGCGGAGGAAGCTACGAGCAGTACTTC
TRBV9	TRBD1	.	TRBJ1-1	CASRPRLTGHTEAFF	TGTGCCAGCAGACCTAGATTGACAGGGCACACTGAAGCTTTCTTT
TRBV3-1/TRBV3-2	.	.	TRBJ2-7	CASSQVHEQYF	TGTGCCAGCAGCCAAGTCCACGAGCAGTACTTC
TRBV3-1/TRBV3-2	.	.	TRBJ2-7	CASSQGRGNEQYF	TGTGCCAGCAGCCAGGGACGGGGGAACGAGCAGTACTTC
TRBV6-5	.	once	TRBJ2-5	CASRIGLSYQETQYF	TGTGCCAGCAGGATCGGACTGTCGTACCAAGAGACCCAGTACTTC
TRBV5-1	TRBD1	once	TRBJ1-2	CASSWTGGYGYTF	TGCGCCAGCAGCTGGACAGGGGGCTATGGCTACACCTTC
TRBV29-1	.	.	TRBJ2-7	CNSRDASTYEQYF	TGCAACTCGCGGGATGCCTCGACCTACGAGCAGTACTTC
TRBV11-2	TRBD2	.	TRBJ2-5	CASSYIGGGEGETQYF	TGTGCCAGCAGCTACATTGGGGGAGGGGAAGGAGAGACCCAGTACTTC
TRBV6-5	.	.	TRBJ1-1	CASGRPMNTEAFF	TGTGCCAGCGGTCGGCCCATGAACACTGAAGCTTTCTTT
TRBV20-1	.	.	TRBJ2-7	CSAGRSYEQYF	TGCAGTGCTGGGAGGTCCTACGAGCAGTACTTC
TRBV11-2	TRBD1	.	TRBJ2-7	CASSLLGQGYEQYF	TGTGCCAGCAGCCTCTTGGGACAGGGCTACGAGCAGTACTTC
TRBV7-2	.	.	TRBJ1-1	CASSLGSGAQTEAFF	TGTGCCAGCAGCTTAGGGTCGGGGGCGCAAACTGAAGCTTTCTTT
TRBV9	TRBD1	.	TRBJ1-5	CASSGQGGPGQPQHF	TGTGCCAGCAGCGGCCAGGGGGGTCCTGGTCAGCCCCAGCATTTT
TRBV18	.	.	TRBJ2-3	CASSPAGPPADTQYF	TGTGCCAGCTCACCCGCCGGGCCCCCCGCAGATACGCAGTATTTT
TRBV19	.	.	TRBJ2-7	CASSSPDRSSYEQYF	TGTGCCAGTAGTTCCCCGGACCGGAGCTCCTACGAGCAGTACTTC
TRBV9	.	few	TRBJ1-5	CASSAYSNQPQHF	TGTGCCAGCAGCGCCTATAGCAATCAGCCCCAGCATTTT
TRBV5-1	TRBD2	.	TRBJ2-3	CASSPELAGTFTDTQYF	TGCGCCAGCAGCCCGGAACTAGCGGGAACCTTCACAGATACGCAGTATTTT
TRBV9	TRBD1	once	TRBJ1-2	CASSPRTGGVNYGYTF	TGTGCCAGCAGCCCACGGACAGGGGGCGTTAACTATGGCTACACCTTC
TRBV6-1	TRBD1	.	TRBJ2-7	CASSEPLQGFAYEQYF	TGTGCCAGCAGTGAACCATTACAGGGGTTTGCCTACGAGCAGTACTTC
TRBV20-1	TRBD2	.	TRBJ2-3	CSASTPSGGAGAADTQYF	TGCAGTGCTAGTACCCCTAGCGGGGGGGCCGGTGCGGCAGATACGCAGTATTTT
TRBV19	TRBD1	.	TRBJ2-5	CASGQGNQETQYF	TGTGCCAGCGGACAGGGGAATCAAGAGACCCAGTACTTC
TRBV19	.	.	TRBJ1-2	CASTQDGLWVDYTF	TGTGCCAGTACTCAGGACGGCTTATGGGTTGACTACACCTTC
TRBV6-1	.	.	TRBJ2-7	CASSDDLSSYEQYF	TGTGCCAGCAGTGACGACTTAAGCTCCTACGAGCAGTACTTC
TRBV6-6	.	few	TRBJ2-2	CASSSPGVGVGELFF	TGTGCCAGCAGTTCCCCCGGGGTAGGGGTCGGGGAGCTGTTTTTT
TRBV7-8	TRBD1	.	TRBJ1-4	CASSPRQGGDEKLFF	TGTGCCAGCAGCCCGAGACAGGGAGGGGATGAAAAACTGTTTTTT
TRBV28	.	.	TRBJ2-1	CASSSGGKRYNEQFF	TGTGCCAGCAGTTCAGGCGGCAAGCGCTACAATGAGCAGTTCTTC
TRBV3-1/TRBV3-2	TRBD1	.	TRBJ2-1	CASSLRTGSGTNEQFF	TGTGCCAGCAGCCTACGGACAGGGTCGGGGACCAATGAGCAGTTCTTC